The present entry profiles one T cell receptor (beta chain) with its context. Its antigen is unknown. The CDR3 is made up of 15 amino acids. Germline V gene data show CDR1 as SGHTA and CDR2 as FQGTGA. V shed 5 bases, J shed 3 bases, and the junction held 10 bases outside the gene matches. This record belongs to a study of identifying expanded T cells in peripheral blood. Study-level results: Across healthy donors, higher total template counts meant significantly greater approximately two-week count variance. Over about two and four weeks, about 15 and 18 clones changed, versus 1.2 between replicates.

The method was immunoSEQ multiplex PCR; TCRdb's version includes in-frame clones alone and lacks a portion of them. The table shows some 99,000 clones, with 88% occurring only once. During the collection period, no donor immune events like infections were recorded. The sequenced material came from blood. The V and J genes are TRBV7-3 and TRBJ2-7; 7 positions match TRBD1. The TCR was taken from a person aged 18-70 years in good health. The CDR3 protein is CASSRSGTDLYEQYF. The CDR3 DNA reads TGTGCCAGCAGCCGATCCGGGACAGACCTCTACGAGCAGTACTTC.